This entry lists 8 T cell receptor beta chains sequenced from one sample in a study of blood T cell repertoires in COVID-19. This table comes from immunoSEQ multiplex PCR, and its TCRdb copy is limited to in-frame clones, with some not included. Among around 140,000 clones listed, approximately 87% were seen once. The sample was peripheral blood. The source of these receptors is an older man with acute or convalescent COVID-19.

Here the CDR3 reads CASSARQGRATEAFF. DNA for the CDR3: TGTGCCAGCAGCGCACGCCAGGGTCGTGCCACTGAAGCTTTCTTT. The chain has TRBV7-2 and TRBJ1-1; the D gene is possibly TRBD1 (5 bases). Germline values: CDR1 SGHTA, CDR2 FQGNSA. With 5 bases removed from V and 4 bases from J, the gap between germline ends came to 17 bases. The CDR3 covers 15 residues.

The V gene is TRBV27, the J gene TRBJ2-1; no definite D call. The CDR3 length is 14 residues. The germline V and J ends were trimmed by 3 bases and 4 bases, with 10 bases remaining between them. Germline-derived CDR1 and CDR2 are MNHEY and SMNVEV (reference sequence). Here the CDR3 DNA reads TGTGCCAGCAGTTTCCTGACGAGGTACAATGAGCAGTTCTTC. The encoded protein is CASSFLTRYNEQFF.

This clone was found once. CDR3 DNA sequence: TGTGCCAGCAGTCCAACAGCCTCTGGAAACACCATATATTTT. Translated, it gives CASSPTASGNTIYF. The V gene is TRBV7-2, the J gene TRBJ1-3, with D hard to call. The CDR3 runs 14 residues. Trimming left V 6 bases short and J 0 bases short, with 9 bases between. In germline, CDR1 is SGHTA, CDR2 FQGNSA. The full variable domain, with the rest looked up from reference TRBV7-2 and TRBJ1-3, is GAGVSQSPSNKVTEKGKDVELRCDPISGHTALYWYRQSLGQGLEFLIYFQGNSAPDKSGLPSDRFSAERTGGSVSTLTIQRTQQEDSAVYLCASSPTASGNTIYFGEGSWLTVV.

The gene calls are TRBV10-3 and TRBJ1-2; a weak D match, TRBD1 (5 bases). The CDR3 runs 17 residues. Trimming took 0 bases from V and 3 from J, leaving 17 bases between them. CDR1 and CDR2 from the germline V gene are ENHRY and SYGVKD. This CDR3 is CAISESSRGREYYGYTF. The CDR3 bases are TGTGCCATCAGTGAGTCTTCGCGGGGCAGGGAGTACTATGGCTACACCTTC.

This CDR3 reads CASSHRRSGLGLAGGELFF. CDR3 in DNA: TGCGCCAGCAGCCACCGAAGATCGGGCCTCGGACTAGCGGGCGGGGAGCTGTTTTTT. The rearrangement links TRBV4-1 to TRBJ2-2; 11 nucleotides align to TRBD2. The CDR3 loop spans 19 amino acids. CDR1 and CDR2 (germline): MGHRA, YSYEKL. V lost 3 bases, J lost 7 bases, and 16 bases stayed unmatched.

V and J are TRBV28 and TRBJ1-1; D is possibly TRBD1 (6 bases). Germline CDR1 reads MDHEN; CDR2 reads SYDVKM. This CDR3 is 15 amino acids long. Trimming cost V 6 bases and J 0 bases, with 14 bases left between them. The CDR3 sequence: CASSLRQVLNTEAFF. The CDR3 nucleotides read TGTGCCAGCAGCTTGAGACAGGTTTTGAACACTGAAGCTTTCTTT.

Notes on this clone: Other nucleotide sequences from this sample produce the same CDR3. The V and J genes are TRBV5-1 and TRBJ1-4; 7 nucleotides line up with TRBD1. This CDR3 is built from 14 residues. Germline loops: CDR1 SGHRS, CDR2 YFSETQ. V trimming: 2 bases; J trimming: 5 bases; junction bases outside the gene matches: 3. The CDR3 DNA is TGCGCCAGCAGCTTAGGGACAGCCAATGAAAAACTGTTTTTT. It encodes CASSLGTANEKLFF.

The V call is TRBV7-6, the J call TRBJ1-3, with 7 bases aligning to TRBD1. The germline V gene has CDR1 SGHVS and CDR2 FNYEAQ. The CDR3 sequence is 14 residues long. After removal of 5 bases from V and 4 bases from J, the junction contained 5 bases not matched to a gene. For the CDR3, the DNA is TGTGCCAGCAGCGCCCGGGACAGCGGAAACACCATATATTTT. Its protein product is CASSARDSGNTIYF.